A selection of T cell receptor beta chains follows, all from one sample in a study of blood T cell repertoires in COVID-19. TCRdb's copy holds only in-frame clones and misses some; the assay was immunoSEQ multiplex PCR. This table has around 100,000 clones, around 87% appearing once. The source material was peripheral blood. The source of these receptors is a human donor in a cohort sampled during active COVID-19. Each CDR3 is given with its conserved first and last residue. The D gene is left open where the match is weak. Clone size is given for some rows only: seen once, a few or many times, or a class if the clone is expanded.

clone size,V gene,D gene,J gene,CDR3 DNA,CDR3 protein
.,TRBV19,.,TRBJ1-4,TGTGCCAGTACCCCTCATGGCGGTTCCGAAACTAATGAAAAACTGTTTTTT,CASTPHGGSETNEKLFF
.,TRBV12-3/TRBV12-4,.,TRBJ1-2,TGTGCCAGCAGCCAGCAGGGTTTCGGGGGCTACACCTTC,CASSQQGFGGYTF
.,TRBV7-9,TRBD1,TRBJ2-6,TGTGCCAGCAGCTTGTGGACAGGCTCTTCCTGGGTGGGGGCCAACGTCCTGACTTTC,CASSLWTGSSWVGANVLTF
.,TRBV4-1,.,TRBJ2-2,TGCGCCAGCAGTACAGCCCGGGGGGCGGACACCGGGGAGCTGTTTTTT,CASSTARGADTGELFF
.,TRBV5-6,TRBD2,TRBJ2-5,TGTGCCAGCAGTCCTCCGGGACTAGCGGGAGGGCAACCGTACTTC,CASSPPGLAGGQPYF
.,TRBV5-4,TRBD2,TRBJ2-7,TGTGCCAGCAGCTTGGCCGGGAGGGGTCCCGACGAGCAGTACTTC,CASSLAGRGPDEQYF
.,TRBV7-8,TRBD2,TRBJ2-7,TGTGCCAGCAGCACCGATAGACTAGCGGGGGACGAGCAGTACTTC,CASSTDRLAGDEQYF
.,TRBV28,.,TRBJ2-1,TGTGCCAGCAGTTTAAAATCTCCCCCCGGGCAGTTCTTC,CASSLKSPPGQFF
once,TRBV7-9,.,TRBJ1-1,TGTGCCAGCAGCTTAGCGATGGGGGCCACTGAAGCTTTCTTT,CASSLAMGATEAFF
.,TRBV27,.,TRBJ2-7,TGTGCCAGCAGTCCCAACTTACGGGGGGGACAGGGAACGTCAAGGGGCGAGCAGTACTTC,CASSPNLRGGQGTSRGEQYF
.,TRBV9,.,TRBJ2-1,TGTGCCAGCAGCGTAGCGGGTAGCGGCAAATTTAATGAGCAGTTCTTC,CASSVAGSGKFNEQFF
.,TRBV19,TRBD2,TRBJ2-5,TGTGCCAGTAGTATAGGCGGGAGGGAAGAGACCCAGTACTTC,CASSIGGREETQYF
.,TRBV11-3,.,TRBJ2-3,TGTGCCAGCAGCTTAGCGGGAGAAGGAGATACGCAGTATTTT,CASSLAGEGDTQYF
.,TRBV28,.,TRBJ1-3,TGTGCCAGCAGTTTGGGGGCGCCGTCTCAGGGAAACACCATATATTTT,CASSLGAPSQGNTIYF
.,TRBV19,TRBD1,TRBJ1-4,TGTGCCAGTACCGAGACAGGGGGTGAAAAACTGTTTTTT,CASTETGGEKLFF